This T cell receptor beta chain came from a study of blood T cell repertoires in COVID-19. Study as a whole: The samples span acute and convalescent COVID-19 from the United States, Italy and Spain. Sample material is recorded as cDNA or gDNA derived from T cells, B-cell-depleted T cells, or PBMCs.

The CDR3 extends over 12 amino acids. CDR1 and CDR2 (germline): SGHAT, FQNNGV. V lost 0 bases to trimming and J lost 8 bases, with 7 bases between them. In the authors' workflow: Researchers report that nucleated cell counts were estimated from reference gene primer amplification. Data came from immunoSEQ multiplex PCR; TCRdb stores just in-frame clones and leaves some out. Clonal size and the V and J genes are those of that table, whereas D and trimming came from the DNA. The repertoire holds fewer than 200,000 clones, over 75% seen once, with 0.5% to 0.65% in the top ten. Sequencing was carried out using peripheral blood. The TCR sequence derives from a man between 50 and 59 years old with acute or convalescent COVID-19. The gene calls are TRBV11-2 and TRBJ1-2; the D is unclear. Here the CDR3 DNA reads TGTGCCAGCAGCTTAGAAGCGGAAGGCTACACCTTC. Its translation is CASSLEAEGYTF.